This T cell receptor (beta chain) was obtained from a study of vaccination and CD4 T cells after COVID-19. With respect to this clonotype: Its antigen is still unknown.

Sample treatment: approximately nine-day PBMC culture with coronavirus spike peptide pools or control peptides (ViraFEST assay). It was before the COVID-19 pandemic (2011-2018) that the unexposed donor's CD4+ T cells were collected. ViraFEST used peptide pools to expand antigen-specific T cells, then sequenced TCRs. CD4+ T cells were isolated by negative selection after 10 days of culture. With the Oncomine TCR Beta short-read assay, DNA from cultured CD4+ T cells was sequenced. A single record per CDR3 protein comes from TCRdb applying MiXCR to the PCR reads. The table has about 4,500 distinct CDR3 sequences, 63% seen once; the top ten hold approximately 30%. The CDR3 sequence is 15 residues long. Trimming pared 5 bases from V and 1 base from J, leaving 12 bases between. Germline V gives CDR1 DFQATT, CDR2 SNEGSKA (reference sequence).

The sequencing sample was made of CD4+ T cells from blood, cultured in vitro. The source of this sequence is a human donor in good health. The gene calls are TRBV20-1 and TRBJ2-6; no clear D. As DNA, the CDR3 is TGCAGTGCTTGGGGTGGGTGGTCTGGGGCCAACGTCCTGACTTTC. It is translated as CSAWGGWSGANVLTF.